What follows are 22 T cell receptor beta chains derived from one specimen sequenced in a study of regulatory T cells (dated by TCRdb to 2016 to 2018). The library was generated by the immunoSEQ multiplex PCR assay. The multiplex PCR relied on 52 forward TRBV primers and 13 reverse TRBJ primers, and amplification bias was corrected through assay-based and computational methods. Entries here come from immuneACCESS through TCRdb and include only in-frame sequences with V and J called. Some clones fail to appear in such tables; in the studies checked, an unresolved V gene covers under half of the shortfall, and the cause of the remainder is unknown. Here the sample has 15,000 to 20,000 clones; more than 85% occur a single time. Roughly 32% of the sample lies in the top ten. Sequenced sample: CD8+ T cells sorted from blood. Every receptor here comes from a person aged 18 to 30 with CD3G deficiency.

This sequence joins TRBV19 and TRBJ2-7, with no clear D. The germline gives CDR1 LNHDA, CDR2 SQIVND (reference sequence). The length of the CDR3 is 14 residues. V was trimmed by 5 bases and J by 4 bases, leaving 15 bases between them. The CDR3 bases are TGTGCCAGTAGTGCCGGACGGGCGGCTTACGAGCAGTACTTC. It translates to CASSAGRAAYEQYF.

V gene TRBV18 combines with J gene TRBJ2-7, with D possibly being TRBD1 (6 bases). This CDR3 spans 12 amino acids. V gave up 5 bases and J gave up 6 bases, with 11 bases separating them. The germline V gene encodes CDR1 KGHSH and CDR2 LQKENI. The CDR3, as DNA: TGTGCCAGCTCAACAGCGACAGGCGAGCAGTACTTC. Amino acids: CASSTATGEQYF.

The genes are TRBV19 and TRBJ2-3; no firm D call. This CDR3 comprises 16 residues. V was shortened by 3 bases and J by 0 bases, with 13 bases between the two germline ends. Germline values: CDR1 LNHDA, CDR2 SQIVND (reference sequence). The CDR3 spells CASSMDLLRSTDTQYF. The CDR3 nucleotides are TGTGCCAGTAGTATGGACCTCCTGCGGAGCACAGATACGCAGTATTTT.

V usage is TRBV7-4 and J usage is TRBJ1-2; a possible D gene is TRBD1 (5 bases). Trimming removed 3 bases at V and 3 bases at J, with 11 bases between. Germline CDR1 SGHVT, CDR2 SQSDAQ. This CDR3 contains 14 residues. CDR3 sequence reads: CASSLAGLHYGYTF. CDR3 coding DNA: TGTGCCAGCAGCTTGGCAGGGCTTCACTATGGCTACACCTTC.

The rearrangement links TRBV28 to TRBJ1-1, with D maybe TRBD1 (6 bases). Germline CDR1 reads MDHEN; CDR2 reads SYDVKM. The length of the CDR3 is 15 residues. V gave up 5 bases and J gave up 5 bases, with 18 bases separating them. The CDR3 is CASSPRGGWGTEAFF. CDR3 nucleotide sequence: TGTGCCAGCAGTCCCCGTGGGGGCTGGGGGACTGAAGCTTTCTTT.

CDR3 protein: CSARSYTEAFF. The CDR3 region has the DNA TGCAGTGCTAGGAGCTACACTGAAGCTTTCTTT. The chain recombines TRBV20-1 with TRBJ1-1, with unresolved D. Germline CDR1 reads DFQATT; CDR2 reads SNEGSKA (reference sequence). V lost 3 bases and J lost 3, with 5 bases in between. CDR3 length equals 11 residues.

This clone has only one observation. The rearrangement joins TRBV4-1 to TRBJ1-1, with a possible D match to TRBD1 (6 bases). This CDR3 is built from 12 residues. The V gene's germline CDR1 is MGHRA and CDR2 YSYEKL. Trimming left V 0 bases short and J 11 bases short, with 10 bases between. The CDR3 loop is CASSQEQGKAFF. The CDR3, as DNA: TGCGCCAGCAGCCAAGAACAGGGCAAGGCTTTCTTT.

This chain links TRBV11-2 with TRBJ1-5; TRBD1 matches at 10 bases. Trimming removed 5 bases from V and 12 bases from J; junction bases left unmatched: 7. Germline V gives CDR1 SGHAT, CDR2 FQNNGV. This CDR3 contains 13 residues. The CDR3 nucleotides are TGTGCCAGCAGCAAAGGGACAGGGGTGTTCCAGCATTTT. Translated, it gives CASSKGTGVFQHF.

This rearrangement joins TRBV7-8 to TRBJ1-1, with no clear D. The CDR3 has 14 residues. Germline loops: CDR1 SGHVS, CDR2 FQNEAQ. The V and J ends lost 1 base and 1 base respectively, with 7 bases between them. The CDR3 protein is CASSLGLRNTEAFF. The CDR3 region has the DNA TGTGCCAGCAGCTTAGGGCTGAGGAACACTGAAGCTTTCTTT.

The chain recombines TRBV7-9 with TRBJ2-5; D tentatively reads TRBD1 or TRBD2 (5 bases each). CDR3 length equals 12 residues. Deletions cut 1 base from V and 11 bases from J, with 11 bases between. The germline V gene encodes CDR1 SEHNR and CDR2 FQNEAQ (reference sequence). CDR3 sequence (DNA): TGTGCCAGCAGCTTAGGGGACGGTGGACAGTACTTC. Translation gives CASSLGDGGQYF.

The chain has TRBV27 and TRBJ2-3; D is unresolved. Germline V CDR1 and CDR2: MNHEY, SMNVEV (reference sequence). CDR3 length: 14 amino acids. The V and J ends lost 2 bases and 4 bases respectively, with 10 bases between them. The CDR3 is CASSLNGLADTQYF. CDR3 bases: TGTGCCAGCAGTTTAAATGGGTTGGCAGATACGCAGTATTTT.

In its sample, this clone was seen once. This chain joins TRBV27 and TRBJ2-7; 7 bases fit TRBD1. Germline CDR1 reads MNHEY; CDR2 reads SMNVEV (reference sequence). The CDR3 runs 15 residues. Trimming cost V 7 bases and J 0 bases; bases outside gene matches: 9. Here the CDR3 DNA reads TGTGCCAGCAAGATAGACGGGACAGCCTCCTACGAGCAGTACTTC. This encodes CASKIDGTASYEQYF.

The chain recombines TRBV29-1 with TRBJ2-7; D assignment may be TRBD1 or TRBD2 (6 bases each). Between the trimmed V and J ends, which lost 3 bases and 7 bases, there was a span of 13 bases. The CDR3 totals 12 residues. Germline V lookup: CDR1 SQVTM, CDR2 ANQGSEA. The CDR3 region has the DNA TGCAGCGTTGAGGGCAGGGGAGGTGAGCAGTACTTC. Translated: CSVEGRGGEQYF.

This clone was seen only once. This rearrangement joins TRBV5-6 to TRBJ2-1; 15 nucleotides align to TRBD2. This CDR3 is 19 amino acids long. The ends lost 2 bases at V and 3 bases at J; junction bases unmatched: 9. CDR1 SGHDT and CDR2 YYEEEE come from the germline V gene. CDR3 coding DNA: TGTGCCAGCAGCTTCCCGGGACTAGCGGGGGGCCACTACTACAATGAGCAGTTCTTC. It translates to CASSFPGLAGGHYYNEQFF.

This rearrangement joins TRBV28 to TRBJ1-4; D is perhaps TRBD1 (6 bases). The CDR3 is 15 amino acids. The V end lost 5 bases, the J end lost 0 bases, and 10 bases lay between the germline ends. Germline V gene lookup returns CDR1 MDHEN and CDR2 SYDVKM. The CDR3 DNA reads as TGTGCCAGCAGTCCTCGGACAGCAACTAATGAAAAACTGTTTTTT. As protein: CASSPRTATNEKLFF.

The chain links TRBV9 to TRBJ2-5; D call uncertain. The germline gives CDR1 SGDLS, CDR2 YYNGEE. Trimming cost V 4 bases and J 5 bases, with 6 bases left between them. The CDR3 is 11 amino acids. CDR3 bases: TGTGCCAGCAGCTCTCGGGAGACCCAGTACTTC. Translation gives CASSSRETQYF.

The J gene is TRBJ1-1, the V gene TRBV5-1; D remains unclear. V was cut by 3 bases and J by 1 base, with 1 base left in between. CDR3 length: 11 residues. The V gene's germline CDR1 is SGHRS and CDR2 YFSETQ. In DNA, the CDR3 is TGCGCCAGCAGCTCGAACACTGAAGCTTTCTTT. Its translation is CASSSNTEAFF. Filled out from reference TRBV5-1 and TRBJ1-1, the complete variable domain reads KAGVTQTPRYLIKTRGQQVTLSCSPISGHRSVSWYQQTPGQGLQFLFEYFSETQRNKGNFPGRFSGRQFSNSRSEMNVSTLELGDSALYLCASSSNTEAFFGQGTRLTVV.

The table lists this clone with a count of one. The CDR3 DNA is TGTGCCAGCAGCCCTCGGGGACAGGGCGGAAACACCATATATTTT. Its translation: CASSPRGQGGNTIYF. The chain is built from TRBV9 and TRBJ1-3; 9 bases are a match to TRBD1. Trimming at V came to 4 bases and at J to 4 bases, leaving 6 bases not matched to a gene. The CDR3 is 15 amino acids. The V gene's germline CDR1 is SGDLS and CDR2 YYNGEE.

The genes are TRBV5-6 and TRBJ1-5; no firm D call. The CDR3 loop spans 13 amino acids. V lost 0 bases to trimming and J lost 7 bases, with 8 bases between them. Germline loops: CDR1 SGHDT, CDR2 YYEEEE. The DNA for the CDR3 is TGTGCCAGCAGCTTGGCCGGGGAGCAGCCCCAGCATTTT. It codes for CASSLAGEQPQHF. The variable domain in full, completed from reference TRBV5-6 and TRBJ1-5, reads DAGVTQSPTHLIKTRGQQVTLRCSPKSGHDTVSWYQQALGQGPQFIFQYYEEEERQRGNFPDRFSGHQFPNYSSELNVNALLLGDSALYLCASSLAGEQPQHFGDGTRLSIL.

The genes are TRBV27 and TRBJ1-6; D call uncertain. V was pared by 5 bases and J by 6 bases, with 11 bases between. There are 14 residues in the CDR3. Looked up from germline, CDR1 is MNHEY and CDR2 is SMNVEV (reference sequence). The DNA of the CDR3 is TGTGCCAGCAGTCCCTCCCGGGCTAATTCACCCCTCCACTTT. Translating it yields CASSPSRANSPLHF.

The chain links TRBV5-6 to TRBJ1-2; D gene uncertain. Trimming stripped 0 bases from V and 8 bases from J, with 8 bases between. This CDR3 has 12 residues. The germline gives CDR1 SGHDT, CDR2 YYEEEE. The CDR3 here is CASSLGSRGYTF. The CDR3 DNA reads TGTGCCAGCAGCTTGGGCTCGCGCGGCTACACCTTC.

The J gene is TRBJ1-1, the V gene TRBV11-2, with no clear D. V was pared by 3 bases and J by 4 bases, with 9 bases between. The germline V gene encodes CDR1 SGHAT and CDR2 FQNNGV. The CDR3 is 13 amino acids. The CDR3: CASSFNEFTEAFF. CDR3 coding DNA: TGTGCCAGCAGCTTTAACGAGTTCACTGAAGCTTTCTTT. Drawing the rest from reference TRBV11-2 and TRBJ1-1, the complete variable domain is EAGVAQSPRYKIIEKRQSVAFWCNPISGHATLYWYQQILGQGPKLLIQFQNNGVVDDSQLPKDRFSAERLKGVDSTLKIQPAKLEDSAVYLCASSFNEFTEAFFGQGTRLTVV.